A selection of T cell receptor beta chains follows, all from one sample in a study of human T cells and chemical hapten exposure. Each CDR3 protein gets one entry after TCRdb re-called the RACE reads with MiXCR. This sample yields a few hundred thousand distinct CDR3 sequences, of which roughly 7.7% are seen a single time; roughly 1.2% belongs to the top ten. The specimen was whole blood, collected in connection with sensitization to the hapten diphenylcyclopropenone (DPC). The receptor source for this set is a man younger than 35 with alopecia areata. Some clones in this sample may be carry-over from other donors' samples. CDR3s include the opening cysteine and the closing phenylalanine or tryptophan. D genes are given only for firm matches. The size entry is marked missing in some rows and otherwise reads once, few, many or a size class.

>few|.|TRBJ2-7|TRBV27|14
TGTGCCAGCAGTTCGTCCCCCTATAATGGAGAGCAGTACTTC
CASSSSPYNGEQYF
>.|.|TRBJ2-3|TRBV12-3/TRBV12-4|14
TGTGCCAGCAGTATATCCGGGACAATAGATACGCAGTATTTT
CASSISGTIDTQYF
>.|.|TRBJ2-2|TRBV27|13
TGTGCCAGCAGTTCCCACCCCACCGGGGAGCTGTTTTTT
CASSSHPTGELFF
>many|TRBD2|TRBJ2-1|TRBV7-2|15
TGTGCCAGCAGCTTCACTAGCGGGGGCCACAATGAGCAGTTCTTC
CASSFTSGGHNEQFF
>few|.|TRBJ2-5|TRBV28|13
TGTGCCAGCAGCCTCCTAGGGGGTCAGACCCAGTACTTC
CASSLLGGQTQYF
>few|TRBD1|TRBJ2-5|TRBV5-1|14
TGCGCCAGCAGCTCCGGGACAGTTCGCGAGACCCAGTACTTC
CASSSGTVRETQYF
>.|TRBD1|TRBJ2-2|TRBV7-9|14
TGTGCCAGCAGCTCGACAGGGGTGCTCGGGGAGCTGTTTTTT
CASSSTGVLGELFF
>many|.|TRBJ2-1|TRBV12-3/TRBV12-4|12
TGTGCCAGCAGTTACGGCAGGGTGCGACAGTTCTTC
CASSYGRVRQFF
>few|TRBD1|TRBJ1-5|TRBV10-3|15
TGTGCCACCGGGGCCAGGGGGCTATCGGATCAGCCCCAGCATTTT
CATGARGLSDQPQHF
>few|TRBD1|TRBJ2-3|TRBV20-1|17
TGCAGTGCTAGAACAACTACCGGGACAGGGTCAAAAGATACGCAGTATTTT
CSARTTTGTGSKDTQYF
>.|TRBD1|TRBJ1-1|TRBV29-1|13
TGCAGCGTTCGAGGACAGGGGGGAATTGAAGCTTTCTTT
CSVRGQGGIEAFF
>few|TRBD1|TRBJ2-6|TRBV5-1|18
TGCGCCAGCAGCTTGCGGGCAGGGGGACCCTCTGGGGCCAACGTCCTGACTTTC
CASSLRAGGPSGANVLTF
>few|.|TRBJ2-4|TRBV6-6|18
TGTGCCAGCAGTCCATCCCCTGTATTGAGGGGCCTCAAAAACATTCAGTACTTC
CASSPSPVLRGLKNIQYF
>many|.|TRBJ2-3|TRBV7-6|15
TGTGCCAGCAGCCTGGCGGGGACGGGCACAGATACGCAGTATTTT
CASSLAGTGTDTQYF
>many|.|TRBJ2-1|TRBV7-9|13
TGTGCCAGCACCCCTCTAGGATACAATGAGCAGTTCTTC
CASTPLGYNEQFF
>.|.|TRBJ2-3|TRBV20-1|14
TGCAGTGCTGTCAGGGATTTAAGCACAGATACGCAGTATTTT
CSAVRDLSTDTQYF
>many|TRBD1|TRBJ1-1|TRBV5-1|15
TGCGCCAGCAGCTTAGGGGACAGGGTCGACACTGAAGCTTTCTTT
CASSLGDRVDTEAFF
>few|.|TRBJ1-5|TRBV12-3/TRBV12-4|14
TGTGCCAGCAGCGGGTCGTTTGGCAATCAGCCCCAGCATTTT
CASSGSFGNQPQHF
>.|.|TRBJ2-3|TRBV7-2|14
TGTGCCAGCAGCTTGGGGACGCCGCGGGATACGCAGTATTTT
CASSLGTPRDTQYF
>few|.|TRBJ1-5|TRBV19|15
TGTGCCAGTAATCCCGGGTGGGGGGAAATACAGCCCCAGCATTTT
CASNPGWGEIQPQHF
>few|.|TRBJ2-1|TRBV7-9|15
TGTGCCAGCAGCGGGTGGATAGGGACGTACAATGAGCAGTTCTTC
CASSGWIGTYNEQFF
>few|TRBD2|TRBJ2-3|TRBV11-2|16
TGTGCCAGCAGCACCCTAGCGGCCGTAGGTACAGATACGCAGTATTTT
CASSTLAAVGTDTQYF
>.|.|TRBJ2-6|TRBV3-1|18
TGTGCCAGCAGCCAAGATCGTAGCAGGGTCTCCGGGGCCAACGTCCTGACTTTC
CASSQDRSRVSGANVLTF
>.|TRBD1|TRBJ1-3|TRBV15|17
TGTGCCACCAGCGAACGGACAGGTAGAACCTCTGGAAACACCATATATTTT
CATSERTGRTSGNTIYF
>.|TRBD1|TRBJ1-1|TRBV12-3/TRBV12-4|12
TGTGCCACCACAACAGGGGGAAGAGGAGCTTTCTTT
CATTTGGRGAFF
>few|TRBD1|TRBJ1-5|TRBV6-6|13
TGTGCCAGCACCAGGGACAGTCATCAGCCCCAGCATTTT
CASTRDSHQPQHF
>many|.|TRBJ1-4|TRBV7-9|15
TGTGCCAGCAGCCGGATCGACGCCCCTAATGAAAAACTGTTTTTT
CASSRIDAPNEKLFF
>many|.|TRBJ1-5|TRBV20-1|14
TGCAGTGCTAGGACCGTCTATAGCAATCAGCCCCAGCATTTT
CSARTVYSNQPQHF
>few|.|TRBJ1-2|TRBV6-2/TRBV6-3|14
TGTGCCAGCAGTTACCCTCCATGGGCGGATGGCTACACCTTC
CASSYPPWADGYTF
>many|.|TRBJ2-3|TRBV4-3|13
TGCGCCAGCTCCCTGCAGGGGCGAGATACGCAGTATTTT
CASSLQGRDTQYF
>few|TRBD2|TRBJ2-1|TRBV7-2|18
TGTGCCAGCAGCCTAAGAACTAGCGGGGTTAGCTCCTACAATGAGCAGTTCTTC
CASSLRTSGVSSYNEQFF
>few|.|TRBJ1-5|TRBV4-1|17
TGCGCCAGCAGCCAAGAGAGGGCCACCGATAGCAATCAGCCCCAGCATTTT
CASSQERATDSNQPQHF
>.|.|TRBJ1-1|TRBV2|15
TGTGCCAGCAGTGATAGTCTGTTAAAGAACACTGAAGCTTTCTTT
CASSDSLLKNTEAFF
>many|.|TRBJ2-5|TRBV6-5|14
TGTGCCAGCAGTTACCGGGAGAAAGGGGAGACCCAGTACTTC
CASSYREKGETQYF
>.|.|TRBJ1-5|TRBV20-1|15
TGCAGTGCTCGGTTGGGAGGGTTTGGCAATCAGCCCCAGCATTTT
CSARLGGFGNQPQHF
>.|.|TRBJ1-1|TRBV5-1|13
TGCGCCAGCAGCTTGGTGACGGGGGCTGAAGCTTTCTTT
CASSLVTGAEAFF
>many|.|TRBJ1-2|TRBV6-1|13
TGTGCCAGCAGTGATTTGAGAAGTATAGGCTACACCTTC
CASSDLRSIGYTF
>.|.|TRBJ2-6|TRBV10-2|15
TGCGCCAGCAGTGATCGGTTGGCTGGGGCCAACGTCCTGACTTTC
CASSDRLAGANVLTF
>few|.|TRBJ1-6|TRBV28|11
TGTGCCAGCAGTTTACGGTCACCCCTCCACTTT
CASSLRSPLHF
>few|.|TRBJ2-7|TRBV5-1|14
TGCGCCAGCAGCTTGTTCAGGGGTGCCTACGAGCAGTACTTC
CASSLFRGAYEQYF
>few|.|TRBJ2-6|TRBV7-2|17
TGTGCCAGCAGCTTATTCTGGAGCCCCTCTGGGGCCAACGTCCTGACTTTC
CASSLFWSPSGANVLTF
>few|.|TRBJ1-2|TRBV5-4|15
TGTGCCAGCAGCAATCCCTCCGAGACAGCGTATGGCTACACCTTC
CASSNPSETAYGYTF
>few|.|TRBJ2-3|TRBV9|14
TGTGCCAGCAGCGTAAGGGTCAGGGGTCTACCGCAGTATTTT
CASSVRVRGLPQYF
>.|.|TRBJ1-1|TRBV7-9|14
TGTGCCAGCAGCTACCCCGGCATGAACACTGAAGCTTTCTTT
CASSYPGMNTEAFF
>few|TRBD2|TRBJ2-1|TRBV28|19
TGTGCCAGCAGTTTGTCCCTGCTAGCGGGAAAGAGCTCCTACAATGAGCAGTTCTTC
CASSLSLLAGKSSYNEQFF
>.|.|TRBJ1-4|TRBV3-1|14
TGTGCCAGCAGCATCCTTCGTTCAGGTGAAAAACTGTTTTTT
CASSILRSGEKLFF
>.|TRBD1|TRBJ2-7|TRBV10-1|15
TGCGCCAGCAGTAAGGGGGCAGAGGGTACCTACGAGCAGTACTTC
CASSKGAEGTYEQYF
>.|TRBD1|TRBJ1-2|TRBV6-6|15
TGTGCCAGCAGGGGACAGGGGCGTTCTAACTATGGCTACACCTTC
CASRGQGRSNYGYTF
>many|.|TRBJ1-5|TRBV6-5|14
TGTGCCAGCAGACTGCAGGGGAGGGGACAGCCCCAGCATTTT
CASRLQGRGQPQHF
>many|TRBD1|TRBJ2-2|TRBV18|16
TGTGCCAGCTCACCCGCAAGGGGGCAAGACACCGGGGAGCTGTTTTTT
CASSPARGQDTGELFF
>.|.|TRBJ1-5|TRBV27|15
TGTGCCAGCAGTTCCAACAGGAATAGCAATCAGCCCCAGCATTTT
CASSSNRNSNQPQHF
>.|TRBD1|TRBJ2-3|TRBV7-9|15
TGTGCCAGCAGCGGAAGGACAGGGGAGGGAGATACGCAGTATTTT
CASSGRTGEGDTQYF
>many|.|TRBJ2-7|TRBV6-2/TRBV6-3|15
TGTGCCAGCAGCTCCGGAGGAGGGCGGGCCTACGAGCAGTACTTC
CASSSGGGRAYEQYF
>few|TRBD1|TRBJ1-2|TRBV6-5|16
TGTGCCAGCAGTTACTCAGGGGGCGATATCTACTATGGCTACACCTTC
CASSYSGGDIYYGYTF
>many|.|TRBJ2-2|TRBV6-5|15
TGTGCCAGCATCGGACAGCCCACGAACACCGGGGAGCTGTTTTTT
CASIGQPTNTGELFF